Presented here are 2 T cell receptor beta chains from one specimen sequenced in a study of shared clonotypes between healthy human individuals. The data were produced by immunoSEQ multiplex PCR, yet TCRdb's version contains in-frame clones alone and is incomplete. The sample shows around 530,000 clones, around 78% of them seen only once. The sample comprised PBMCs. Receptors were obtained from a woman in her forties in good health. Some clones in this sample may be carry-over from other donors' samples.

This clone was seen a single time. The chain recombines TRBV28 with TRBJ2-5; 7 nucleotides agree with TRBD2. Unmatched junction bases numbered 5, after V lost 6 bases and J lost 1 base. CDR3 length equals 14 residues. Germline CDR1 is MDHEN and CDR2 is SYDVKM. CDR3 loop: CASRTSRGQETQYF. The CDR3 coding sequence is TGTGCCAGCAGGACTAGCCGGGGCCAAGAGACCCAGTACTTC.

The rearrangement links TRBV5-1 to TRBJ2-3, with 7 positions matching TRBD2. The CDR3 sequence is 18 residues long. V gave up 4 bases and J gave up 3 bases; unmatched junction bases: 17. Germline V gives CDR1 SGHRS, CDR2 YFSETQ. The CDR3 is CASSPAGATGGRTDTQYF. CDR3 in DNA: TGCGCCAGCAGCCCCGCCGGCGCTACTGGCGGGAGAACAGATACGCAGTATTTT.